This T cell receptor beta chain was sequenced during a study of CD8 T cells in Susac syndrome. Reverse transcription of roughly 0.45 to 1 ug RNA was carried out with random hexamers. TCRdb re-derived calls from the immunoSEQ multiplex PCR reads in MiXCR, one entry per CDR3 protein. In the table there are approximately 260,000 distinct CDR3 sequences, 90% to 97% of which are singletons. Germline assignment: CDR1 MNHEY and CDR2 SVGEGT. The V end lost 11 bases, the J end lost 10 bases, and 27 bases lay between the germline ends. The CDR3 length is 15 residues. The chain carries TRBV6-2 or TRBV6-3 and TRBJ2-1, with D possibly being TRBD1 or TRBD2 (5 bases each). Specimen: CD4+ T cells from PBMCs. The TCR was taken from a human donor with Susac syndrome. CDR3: CAAENPGPNSLEQFF. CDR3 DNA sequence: TGTGCCGCAGAGAATCCGGGACCGAATAGTTTGGAGCAGTTCTTC.